This T cell receptor beta chain was sequenced for a study of T cells in Graves' hyperthyroidism and ophthalmopathy. As for the study in general: Pretreatment peripheral blood was obtained at initial diagnosis. Findings and caveats of the study: Ophthalmopathy, as predicted by the model, came a median around 6.7 months after the prediction.

CDR1 and CDR2 from the germline V gene are MDHEN and SYDVKM. Trimming left V 7 bases short and J 3 bases short, with 13 bases between. This CDR3 region has 14 residues. Patients aged 18 to 65 had newly diagnosed hyperthyroidism that had lasted under 2 months. The investigators amplified TCR beta CDR3 regions from RNA transcripts. HTBI primers were the set used in a first-round RT-PCR of the TCR CDR3. Via MiXCR, TCRdb re-called the multiplex PCR reads, giving one row per CDR3 protein. The sample holds around 690,000 distinct CDR3 sequences, approximately 15% seen once. There are a few counts of this clonotype. As yet, its antigen is unknown.

The TCR was taken from a man in his fifties with Graves' hyperthyroidism. Source material: blood. The chain combines TRBV28 with TRBJ1-5, with a tentative D call TRBD1 (5 bases). The CDR3 bases are TGTGCCAGCATGAGGGACTTCAACAATCAGCCCCAGCATTTT. Amino acid sequence: CASMRDFNNQPQHF.